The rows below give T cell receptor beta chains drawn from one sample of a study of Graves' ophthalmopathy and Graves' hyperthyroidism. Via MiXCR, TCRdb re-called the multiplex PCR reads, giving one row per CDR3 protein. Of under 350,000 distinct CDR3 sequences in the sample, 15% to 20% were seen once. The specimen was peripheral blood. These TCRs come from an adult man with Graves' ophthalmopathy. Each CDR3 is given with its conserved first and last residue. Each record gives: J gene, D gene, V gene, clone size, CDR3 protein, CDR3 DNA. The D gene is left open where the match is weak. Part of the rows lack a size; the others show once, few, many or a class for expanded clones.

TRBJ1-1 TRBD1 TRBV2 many CATQDRGKTEAFF TGTGCCACCCAAGACAGGGGGAAGACTGAAGCTTTCTTT
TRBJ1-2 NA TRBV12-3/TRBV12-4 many CASSLRDVGLGYGYTF TGTGCCAGCAGTCTCCGGGACGTCGGCCTAGGCTATGGCTACACCTTC
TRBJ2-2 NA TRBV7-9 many CASSPEDTGELFF TGTGCCAGCAGCCCGGAAGACACCGGGGAGCTGTTTTTT
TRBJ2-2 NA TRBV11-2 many CASSATRANTGELFF TGTGCCAGCAGCGCAACTAGGGCGAACACCGGGGAGCTGTTTTTT
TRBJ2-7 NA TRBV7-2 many CASSQTSREQYF TGTGCCAGCAGTCAAACAAGCCGGGAGCAGTACTTC
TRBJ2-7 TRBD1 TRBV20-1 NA CSAPGTGHYEQYF TGCAGTGCTCCCGGGACAGGGCACTACGAGCAGTACTTC
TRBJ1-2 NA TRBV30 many CAWSVPPRGGANSYGYTF TGTGCCTGGAGTGTACCCCCGAGGGGGGGTGCCAATAGCTATGGCTACACCTTC
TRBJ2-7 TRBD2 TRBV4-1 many CASSQDLQRGLYEQYF TGCGCCAGCAGCCAAGATCTTCAGCGGGGGCTCTACGAGCAGTACTTC
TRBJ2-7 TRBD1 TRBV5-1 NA CASSPRQGAIEQYF TGCGCCAGCAGCCCGAGACAGGGGGCGATCGAGCAGTACTTC
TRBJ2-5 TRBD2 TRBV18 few CASSPLGASGSGETQYF TGTGCCAGCTCACCCCTCGGGGCTAGCGGGAGTGGAGAGACCCAGTACTTC
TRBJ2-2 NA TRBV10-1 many CASSESKGAGELFF TGCGCCAGCAGTGAGTCGAAGGGAGCCGGGGAGCTGTTTTTT
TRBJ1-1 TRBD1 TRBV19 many CASSIEAAGTAGNTEAFF TGTGCCAGTAGTATAGAGGCGGCCGGGACAGCGGGGAACACTGAAGCTTTCTTT
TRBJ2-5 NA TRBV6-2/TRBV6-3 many CASSYTGTFAEETQYF TGTGCCAGCAGTTACACCGGGACCTTCGCTGAAGAGACCCAGTACTTC
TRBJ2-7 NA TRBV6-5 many CASQRGTLGEQYF TGTGCCTCCCAAAGGGGGACGCTGGGGGAGCAGTACTTC
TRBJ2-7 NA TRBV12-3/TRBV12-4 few CASSLTIPYEQYF TGTGCCAGCAGTTTAACCATTCCCTACGAGCAGTACTTC
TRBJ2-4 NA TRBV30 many CAWSVQGAQNIQYF TGTGCCTGGAGTGTACAAGGGGCCCAAAACATTCAGTACTTC
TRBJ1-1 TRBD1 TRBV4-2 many CASSPSGQGHTEAFF TGTGCCAGCAGCCCGTCGGGACAGGGGCACACTGAAGCTTTCTTT
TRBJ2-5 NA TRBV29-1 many CSVEHGETQYF TGCAGCGTTGAACACGGTGAGACCCAGTACTTC
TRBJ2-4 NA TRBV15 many CATSREPLFTMGHELGNIQYF TGTGCCACCAGCAGAGAGCCCCTTTTCACGATGGGACACGAATTGGGAAACATTCAGTACTTC
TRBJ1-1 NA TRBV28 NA CASRERGTEAFF TGTGCCAGCAGAGAGAGGGGCACTGAAGCTTTCTTT
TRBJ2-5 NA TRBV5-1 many CASSLVPEETQYF TGCGCCAGCAGCTTGGTGCCAGAAGAGACCCAGTACTTC
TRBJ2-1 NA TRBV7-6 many CASSLDPVGNEQFF TGTGCCAGCAGCTTAGATCCAGTCGGCAATGAGCAGTTCTTC
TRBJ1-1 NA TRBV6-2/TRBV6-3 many CASSRRTSPMNTEAFF TGTGCCAGCAGTAGAAGAACTAGCCCGATGAACACTGAAGCTTTCTTT
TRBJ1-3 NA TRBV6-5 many CASTAGGGGSGNTIYF TGTGCCAGCACCGCGGGAGGAGGAGGCTCTGGAAACACCATATATTTT
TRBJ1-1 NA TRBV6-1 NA CASRTPRGRRTEAFF TGTGCCAGCAGAACCCCCCGGGGGCGGAGGACTGAAGCTTTCTTT
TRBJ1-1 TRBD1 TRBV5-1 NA CASSPTGTDTEAFF TGCGCCAGCAGCCCGACAGGGACCGACACTGAAGCTTTCTTT
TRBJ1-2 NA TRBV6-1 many CASSVLPLGGSGYGYTF TGTGCCAGCAGTGTCCTCCCCCTCGGGGGCAGTGGCTATGGCTACACCTTC
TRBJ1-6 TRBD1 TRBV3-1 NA CASSPDRANSPLHF TGTGCCAGCAGCCCGGACAGGGCAAATTCACCCCTCCACTTT
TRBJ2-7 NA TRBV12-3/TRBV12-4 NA CASSLGQVLSEQYF TGTGCCAGCAGTTTAGGACAGGTGCTCTCCGAGCAGTACTTC
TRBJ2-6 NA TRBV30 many CAWSGTRPSGANVLTF TGTGCCTGGAGTGGTACTCGACCCTCTGGGGCCAACGTCCTGACTTTC
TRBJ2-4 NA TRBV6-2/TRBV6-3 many CATYDRAIAKNIQYF TGTGCCACCTACGACAGAGCAATAGCCAAAAACATTCAGTACTTC
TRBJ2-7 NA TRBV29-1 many CSAFQGHEQYF TGCAGCGCCTTTCAGGGACACGAGCAGTACTTC
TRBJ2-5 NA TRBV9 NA CASSLPRTGVETQYF TGTGCCAGCAGCCTACCCCGGACTGGGGTGGAGACCCAGTACTTC
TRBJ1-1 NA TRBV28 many CASSFPENTEAFF TGTGCCAGCAGTTTTCCAGAGAACACTGAAGCTTTCTTT
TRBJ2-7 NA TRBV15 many CATSTANGAYEQYF TGTGCCACCAGCACCGCGAACGGAGCCTACGAGCAGTACTTC
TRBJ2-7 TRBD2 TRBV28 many CASNPYPGTSGGAANYEQYF TGTGCCAGCAACCCCTACCCCGGGACTAGCGGGGGGGCAGCGAACTACGAGCAGTACTTC
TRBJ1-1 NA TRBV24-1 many CATSEGTGYATEASF TGTGCCACCAGTGAGGGGACGGGGTACGCCACTGAAGCTTCCTTT
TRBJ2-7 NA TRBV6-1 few CASSEEGLPTYEQYF TGTGCCAGCAGTGAAGAGGGCCTACCGACCTACGAGCAGTACTTC
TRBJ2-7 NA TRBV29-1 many CSVESRGPLYEQYF TGCAGCGTTGAATCGCGGGGGCCCTTGTACGAGCAGTACTTC
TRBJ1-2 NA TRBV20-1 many CSAFDGNNYGYTF TGCAGTGCCTTTGACGGTAATAACTATGGCTACACCTTC
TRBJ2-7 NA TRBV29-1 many CSVLDRTGSYEQYF TGCAGCGTATTGGACAGAACGGGGTCCTACGAGCAGTACTTC
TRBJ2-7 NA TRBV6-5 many CASSYLGPAHEQYF TGTGCCAGCAGTTACTTGGGCCCTGCCCACGAGCAGTACTTC
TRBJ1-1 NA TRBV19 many CASSISGLTEAFF TGTGCCAGTAGTATATCAGGGTTAACTGAAGCTTTCTTT
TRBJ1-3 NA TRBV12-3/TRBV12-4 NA CASSSGLTGGAGGNTIYF TGTGCCAGCAGTTCCGGACTCACGGGGGGCGCGGGTGGAAACACCATATATTTT
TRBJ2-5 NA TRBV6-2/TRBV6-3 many CASSKGHLNQETQYF TGTGCCAGCAGTAAGGGACACCTTAACCAAGAGACCCAGTACTTC
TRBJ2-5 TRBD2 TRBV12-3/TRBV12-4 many CASSQTSGRAVGETQYF TGTGCCAGCAGTCAAACTAGCGGGAGGGCCGTTGGGGAGACCCAGTACTTC
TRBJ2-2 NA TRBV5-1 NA CVSSLSGSGTGELFF TGCGTCAGCAGCTTGTCCGGGAGCGGTACCGGGGAGCTGTTTTTT
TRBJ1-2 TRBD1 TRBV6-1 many CASSEELRDRYDELYGYTF TGTGCCAGCAGTGAAGAATTGAGGGACAGGTACGACGAACTCTATGGCTACACCTTC
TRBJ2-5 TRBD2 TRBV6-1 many CASSESRTRQETQYF TGTGCCAGCAGTGAAAGTCGGACTAGACAAGAGACCCAGTACTTC
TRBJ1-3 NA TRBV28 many CASRPGGKPSGNTIYF TGTGCCAGCAGGCCGGGCGGAAAACCCTCTGGAAACACCATATATTTT
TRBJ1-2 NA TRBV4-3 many CASSQVAGVGYTF TGCGCCAGCAGCCAAGTGGCAGGGGTGGGCTACACCTTC
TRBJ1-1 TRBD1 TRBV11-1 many CASRPPTGGKVTEAFF TGTGCCAGCAGACCTCCTACAGGGGGCAAGGTCACTGAAGCTTTCTTT
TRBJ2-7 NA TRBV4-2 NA CASSQDPTTASYEQYF TGTGCCAGCAGCCAAGATCCTACGACAGCTTCCTACGAGCAGTACTTC
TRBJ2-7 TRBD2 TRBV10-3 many CAIRPSGGGYEQYF TGTGCCATCAGACCTAGCGGGGGGGGGTACGAGCAGTACTTC
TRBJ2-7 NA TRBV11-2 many CASSLHSGRTLYEQYF TGTGCCAGCAGCTTACATTCCGGCAGAACTCTCTACGAGCAGTACTTC
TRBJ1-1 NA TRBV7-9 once CASSSALSNTEAFF TGTGCCAGCAGCTCCGCTCTTTCGAACACTGAAGCTTTCTTT
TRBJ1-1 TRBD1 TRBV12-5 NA CASGGDSGTEAFF TGTGCTAGTGGTGGGGACAGTGGGACTGAAGCTTTCTTT
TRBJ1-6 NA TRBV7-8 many CASSFGVHYNSPLHF TGTGCCAGCAGCTTCGGAGTCCATTATAATTCACCCCTCCACTTT
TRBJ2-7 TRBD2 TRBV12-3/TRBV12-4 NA CASRRNSGSSEQYF TGTGCCAGCAGACGTAATAGCGGGAGTAGCGAGCAGTACTTC